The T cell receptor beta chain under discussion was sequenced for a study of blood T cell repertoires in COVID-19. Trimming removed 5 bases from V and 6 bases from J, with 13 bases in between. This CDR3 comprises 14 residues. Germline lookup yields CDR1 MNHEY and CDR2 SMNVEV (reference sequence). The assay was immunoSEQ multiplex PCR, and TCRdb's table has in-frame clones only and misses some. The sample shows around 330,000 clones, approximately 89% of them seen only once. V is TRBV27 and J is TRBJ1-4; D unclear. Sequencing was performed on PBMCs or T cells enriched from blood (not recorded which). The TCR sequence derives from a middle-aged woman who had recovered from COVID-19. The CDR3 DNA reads TGTGCCAGCAGTCCAAATTGGCAATATGAAAAACTGTTTTTT. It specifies CASSPNWQYEKLFF.